The T cell receptor (beta chain) under discussion was sequenced for a study of control samples from healthy donors and cancer patients. The CDR3 is 14 amino acids. Germline assignment: CDR1 SGDLS and CDR2 YYNGEE. The V gene end was trimmed by 4 bases and the J gene end by 1 base; junction bases not matched to a gene: 5. TCRdb keeps only in-frame clones here, not all; method: immunoSEQ multiplex PCR. Here the sample spans approximately 44,000 clones, 60% to 80% being singletons. Only a few counts were recorded for this clone. The specimen was formalin-fixed, paraffin-embedded tissue. The chain is built from TRBV9 and TRBJ2-7, with 7 bases identical to TRBD1. This TCR was sampled from a male donor with melanoma. CDR3 in amino acids: CASSPRDSSYEQYF. In DNA form, the CDR3 reads TGTGCCAGCAGCCCACGGGACAGTTCCTACGAGCAGTACTTC.